The 18 T cell receptor beta chains presented below share a single source sample, sequenced in a study of OX40 agonist ivuxolimab in advanced cancers. Profiled with immunoSEQ multiplex PCR; TCRdb holds only in-frame clones, not every one. Here the sample spans some 21,000 clones, about two thirds being singletons. Sequences were derived from CD4+ or CD8+ T cells sorted from blood, sampled in a trial of the OX40 agonist ivuxolimab. All receptors derive from an adult with an advanced solid tumor such as melanoma, head and neck, liver or kidney cancer.

This clone was seen only a few times. The chain recombines TRBV9 with TRBJ2-4; 11 positions agree with TRBD2. This CDR3 has 19 amino acids. Losses at the gene ends were 0 bases for V and 7 bases for J; bases not matched to a gene: 15. Germline CDR1 is SGDLS and CDR2 is YYNGEE. The CDR3 region is CASSVEEAIVAGGANIQYF. Here the CDR3 DNA reads TGTGCCAGCAGCGTAGAGGAGGCAATTGTAGCGGGAGGGGCTAACATTCAGTACTTC.

Turning to this clone: Other DNA sequences in the sample encode the same CDR3. As DNA, the CDR3 is TGTGCCAGCAGCGTAGGGGATAGCAATCAGCCCCAGCATTTT. This codes for CASSVGDSNQPQHF. The chain links TRBV9 to TRBJ1-5, with D hard to call. The V end lost 0 bases, the J end lost 0 bases, and 4 bases lay between the germline ends. CDR3 length: 14 amino acids. Germline V lookup: CDR1 SGDLS, CDR2 YYNGEE.

CDR3 amino acids: CSAYRGGNTEAFF. The CDR3 nucleotides read TGCAGCGCCTACAGGGGTGGGAACACTGAAGCTTTCTTT. J is TRBJ1-1 and V is TRBV29-1; 7 bases are shared with TRBD1. Looked up from germline, CDR1 is SQVTM and CDR2 is ANQGSEA. There are 13 residues in the CDR3. With 7 bases clipped from V and 1 base from J, the junction kept 6 bases outside the gene matches.

This clone appeared many times. CDR3 sequence (DNA): TGTGCCAGCAGTTTATGGCGGGAGGTAAACTATGGCTACACCTTC. This translates into CASSLWREVNYGYTF. The gene calls are TRBV28 and TRBJ1-2; unclear D gene. CDR3 length: 15 amino acids. CDR1 is MDHEN and CDR2 is SYDVKM in the germline V gene. V was trimmed by 0 bases and J by 2 bases, leaving 10 bases between them.

The V gene is TRBV6-1, the J gene TRBJ2-7, with no clear D. The germline V and J ends were trimmed by 5 bases and 6 bases, with 11 bases remaining between them. Germline assignment: CDR1 MNHNS and CDR2 SASEGT. The CDR3 sequence is 12 residues long. CDR3 in amino acids: CASSFEGVEQYF. The CDR3 DNA sequence: TGTGCCAGCAGTTTTGAAGGAGTCGAGCAGTACTTC.

This chain links TRBV10-3 with TRBJ1-1; 7 positions agree with TRBD1. CDR1 ENHRY and CDR2 SYGVKD come from the germline V gene. The V segment lost 3 bases and the J segment 2 bases; nucleotides outside the gene matches: 6. CDR3 size: 15 residues. CDR3 sequence: CAISETGTANTEAFF. The CDR3 nucleotides read TGTGCCATCAGTGAAACCGGGACAGCAAACACTGAAGCTTTCTTT.

This clone has ten or more counts. This chain links TRBV14 with TRBJ2-4; 11 nucleotides line up with TRBD2. V gave up 4 bases and J gave up 1 base; unmatched junction bases: 3. The CDR3 runs 16 residues. The germline CDR1 and CDR2 sequences are SGHDN and FVKESK. This chain's CDR3 is CASSPTSGSAKNIQYF. CDR3 in DNA: TGTGCCAGCAGCCCCACTAGCGGGAGTGCCAAAAACATTCAGTACTTC.

The rearrangement links TRBV5-8 to TRBJ2-1; 7 bases are a match to TRBD2. The CDR3 has 15 residues. CDR1 SGHTS and CDR2 YDEGEE come from the germline V gene. V dropped 2 bases and J dropped 4; count of bases not matched to a gene: 6. The CDR3 sequence: CASSLVGGSYNEQFF. DNA for the CDR3: TGTGCCAGCAGCTTAGTGGGGGGGAGTTACAATGAGCAGTTCTTC. Looking up the rest from reference TRBV5-8 and TRBJ2-1 gives the full variable domain: EAGVTQSPTHLIKTRGQQATLRCSPISGHTSVYWYQQALGLGLQFLLWYDEGEERNRGNFPPRFSGRQFPNYSSELNVNALELEDSALYLCASSLVGGSYNEQFFGPGTRLTVL.

The V call is TRBV1, the J call TRBJ2-7; TRBD1, the table's D call, lacks a check against the DNA. TRBV1 is tagged as a pseudogene. The CDR3 covers 15 residues. CDR3 residues: CTSSRAGTGSYEQYF. For the CDR3, the DNA is TGCACCAGCAGCCGAGCCGGGACAGGATCCTACGAGCAGTACTTC.

Of note for this clone: A read error may account for a junction end that differs from germline. The chain carries TRBV6-1 and TRBJ2-7; weak D call: TRBD2 (6 bases). The CDR3 is made up of 15 amino acids. Per germline, CDR1 MNHNS and CDR2 SASEGT. CDR3 amino acids: CASRSWDLYQPTTNF. The CDR3 coding sequence is TGTGCCAGCAGATCCTGGGACTTATACCAACCAACCACGAACTTC.

Here the CDR3 reads CASTTGSPRGHNEQFF. CDR3 DNA sequence: TGTGCCAGTACTACCGGCAGCCCACGGGGGCACAATGAGCAGTTCTTC. This chain uses TRBV19 with TRBJ2-1; the D gene could be TRBD1 or TRBD2 (6 bases each). This CDR3 comprises 16 residues. Germline CDR1 and CDR2: LNHDA and SQIVND (reference sequence). The V gene lost 7 bases and the J gene lost 5 bases, with 21 bases spanning the gap.

The chain is built from TRBV2 and TRBJ1-1; tentative D call: TRBD1 (5 bases). V was clipped by 5 bases and J by 0 bases, with 13 bases between them. The CDR3 spans 15 residues. Germline assignment: CDR1 SNHLY and CDR2 FYNNEI. The CDR3 spells CASSLRGAMNTEAFF. CDR3 nucleotide sequence: TGTGCCAGCAGTCTACGAGGGGCGATGAACACTGAAGCTTTCTTT.

The chain employs TRBV11-1 and TRBJ2-5; D is undetermined. V gave up 0 bases and J gave up 5 bases, with 10 bases separating them. Germline V gives CDR1 SGHAT, CDR2 FQDESV (reference sequence). The CDR3 sequence is 14 residues long. The DNA for the CDR3 is TGTGCCAGCAGCTTAGCGGCGGCGCGGGAGACCCAGTACTTC. Translation gives CASSLAAARETQYF.

This chain links TRBV10-3 with TRBJ2-1; 12 bases agree with TRBD1. V was clipped by 0 bases and J by 9 bases; unmatched bases: 6. This CDR3 region has 16 residues. CDR1 and CDR2 from the germline V gene are ENHRY and SYGVKD. The CDR3: CAISESKGQGAGEQFF. Here the CDR3 DNA reads TGTGCCATCAGTGAGTCGAAGGGACAGGGGGCGGGTGAGCAGTTCTTC.

The rearrangement links TRBV27 to TRBJ1-1; D gene unclear. Germline V gene data show CDR1 as MNHEY and CDR2 as SMNVEV (reference sequence). Trimming removed 4 bases from V and 0 bases from J, with 9 bases in between. CDR3 length: 14 amino acids. Written as DNA, the CDR3 is TGTGCCAGCAGTTCCCTAGGGCTGAACACTGAAGCTTTCTTT. Protein sequence: CASSSLGLNTEAFF.

The V call is TRBV7-9, the J call TRBJ2-7, with D unresolved. V was cut by 5 bases and J by 6 bases, with 8 bases left in between. Per the germline V gene, CDR1 is SEHNR and CDR2 is FQNEAQ (reference sequence). The CDR3 sequence is 11 residues long. CDR3 protein: CASSPLPEQYF. CDR3 sequence (DNA): TGTGCCAGCAGCCCCTTGCCCGAGCAGTACTTC.

The rearrangement uses TRBV9 and TRBJ2-7, with 11 bases that match TRBD2. Trimming at V came to 0 bases and at J to 6 bases, leaving 2 bases not matched to a gene. The CDR3 is made up of 14 amino acids. The germline CDR1 and CDR2 sequences are SGDLS and YYNGEE. The CDR3 coding sequence is TGTGCCAGCAGCGTAGGGCTAGCGGGAGGCGAGCAGTACTTC. Residues: CASSVGLAGGEQYF.

The chain joins TRBV9 to TRBJ2-4, with D maybe TRBD2 (5 bases). From germline, CDR1 is SGDLS and CDR2 YYNGEE. The CDR3 loop spans 14 amino acids. The ends were cut back, 4 bases at V and 0 bases at J, with 8 bases in the middle. Written as DNA, the CDR3 is TGTGCCAGCAGCCCCGGGGTAGCCAAAAACATTCAGTACTTC. This gives the protein CASSPGVAKNIQYF.